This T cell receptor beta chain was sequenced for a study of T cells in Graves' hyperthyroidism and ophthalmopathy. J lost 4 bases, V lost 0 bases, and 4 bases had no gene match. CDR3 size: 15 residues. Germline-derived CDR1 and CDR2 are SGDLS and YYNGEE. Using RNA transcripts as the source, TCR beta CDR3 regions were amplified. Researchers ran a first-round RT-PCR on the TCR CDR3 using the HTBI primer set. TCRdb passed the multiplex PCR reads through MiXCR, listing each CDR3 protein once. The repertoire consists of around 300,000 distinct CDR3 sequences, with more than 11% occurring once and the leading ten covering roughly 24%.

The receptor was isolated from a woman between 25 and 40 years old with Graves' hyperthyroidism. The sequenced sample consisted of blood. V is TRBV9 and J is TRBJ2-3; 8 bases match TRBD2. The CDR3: CASSVEPAGADTQYF. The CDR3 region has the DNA TGTGCCAGCAGCGTAGAGCCAGCGGGAGCAGATACGCAGTATTTT.